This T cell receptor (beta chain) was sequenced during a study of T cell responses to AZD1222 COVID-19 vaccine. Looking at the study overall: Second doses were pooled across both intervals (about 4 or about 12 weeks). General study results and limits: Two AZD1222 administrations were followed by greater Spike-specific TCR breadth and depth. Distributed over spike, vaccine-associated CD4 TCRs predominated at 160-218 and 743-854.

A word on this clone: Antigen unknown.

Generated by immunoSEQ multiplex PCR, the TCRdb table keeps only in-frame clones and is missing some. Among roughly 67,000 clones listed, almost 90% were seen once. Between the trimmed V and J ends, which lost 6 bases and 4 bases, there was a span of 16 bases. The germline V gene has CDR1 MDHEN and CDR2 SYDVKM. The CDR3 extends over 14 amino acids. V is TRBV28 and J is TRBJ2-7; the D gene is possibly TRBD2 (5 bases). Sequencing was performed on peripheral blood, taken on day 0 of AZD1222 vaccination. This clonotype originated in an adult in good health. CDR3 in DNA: TGTGCCAGCAGGGATACCGGGATTCCATACGAGCAGTACTTC. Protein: CASRDTGIPYEQYF.